The subject of this entry is one T cell receptor beta chain. Its antigen target is currently unknown. The sample holds no much larger clone one base away, and base qualities are not on file. TCR cDNA was synthesized by 5'RACE template switching, through which a universal primer site and unique molecular identifiers were introduced. Priming of cDNA synthesis was performed from both the TCR alpha and TCR beta constant segments. Two PCR steps were used to amplify libraries, with sample barcodes and sequencing adapters being added in the second step. Sequencing of libraries was done on Illumina HiSeq 2500 (2x100 bp) or NovaSeq (2x150 bp). As for how the authors treated the data: MIGEC handled demultiplexing of reads and collapsing into UMI consensus sequences, while MiXCR performed V(D)J alignment. Clonotypes responding to the vaccine were identified with edgeR on replicate PBMC samples, with the criteria of FDR below 0.01 and a log2 fold change above 5 up to day 15. Bulk clonotypes were assigned CD4 or CD8 identity according to which sequenced CD4 or CD8 repertoire held them at higher abundance. TCRdb reran the public reads through fastp at Q25 and MiXCR, keeping productive beta chains. Identical CDR3 protein sequences are pooled into one entry, listed with their most common genes and DNA. The V and J calls and clone size come from TCRdb's table, not from the authors' own analysis. A total of some 560,000 distinct CDR3 sequences appear in this sample, about 19% of them only once. The top ten hold 13% to 15% of the sample.

The meaning of the sample's treatment or condition label: live attenuated yellow fever vaccine strain. Two biological replicates of bulk PBMCs were collected at each blood-draw timepoint. A standard Ficoll-Paque protocol was used to isolate PBMCs from peripheral blood. TriZol was used to extract RNA from bulk PBMCs, from CD4 and CD8 fractions, and from dextramer-positive and dextramer-negative fractions. CDR1 and CDR2, looked up from the germline V gene, are SGHTA and FQGNSA. From its cysteine to its phenylalanine, the CDR3 spans 14 amino acids. The retained sequence is limited to the CDR3, 42 bases, with the frame set at the first base. The germline V end is reduced by 2 bases and the J end by 6 bases; junction bases left unmatched: 4. The data stem from a study of T cells after yellow fever vaccination (dated by TCRdb to the late 2010s). Describing the broader study: The SMART-Seq v4 Ultra Low Input RNA kit was used to prepare libraries from fractions with low cell numbers. Bulk TCR alpha and beta repertoires were sequenced longitudinally to track T-cell clones before and after primary and booster YFV17D yellow fever vaccination. Two healthy male donors made up the cohort, one aged 18 to 29 years and the other aged 30 to 40 years. Blood was drawn at multiple timepoints before and after primary and secondary immunization, with bulk PBMC replicates and cell subsets isolated. The paper's findings and limits, for the study overall: After the booster, most clones that had expanded after primary vaccination were detected again (almost 97% of CD4 and around nine tenths of CD8), suggesting broad maintenance of memory. The secondary T-cell response was weaker than the primary response but faster, peaking on day 5 instead of day 15. The study included only a couple of donors, which limits how far the findings can be generalized. A small share of clonotypes occurred in both CD4 and CD8 compartments, likely arising from convergent recombination. FACS-sorted repertoires could contain abundant contaminating clonotypes from the bulk population, so computational filtering was required.

The source material was PBMCs, sampled 15 days after the yellow fever booster vaccination. This clonotype originated in a man between 25 and 39 years old who received the YFV17D yellow fever vaccine. The V and J genes are TRBV7-2 and TRBJ2-3, and 8 junction bases match TRBD2. Here is the DNA: TGTGCCAGCAGCTTAACTAGCGGAGGTGATACGCAGTATTTT. Translated, this gives CASSLTSGGDTQYF.